The 14 T cell receptor beta chains below come from one sample, sequenced in a study of CD8 T cells in ankylosing spondylitis (dated by TCRdb to about 2017). Libraries were prepared through 5' RACE. These reads were obtained on an Illumina HiSeq 2500. The public reads were reprocessed in TCRdb via fastp at Q25 and MiXCR, keeping in-frame beta chains. Under each unique CDR3 protein, matching rows form one entry showing the most common genes and DNA. This sample has around 250,000 distinct CDR3 sequences in its table, and about a sixth of those were observed once. The biggest ten clones account for about a third of the sample. Input material: blood, either unsorted or a sorted T cell fraction (not recorded which). The receptor set was obtained from a male donor with ankylosing spondylitis or in good health (not recorded which).

The chain carries TRBV4-1 and TRBJ1-4; D not certain. V was clipped by 5 bases and J by 7 bases, with 8 bases between them. CDR1 MGHRA and CDR2 YSYEKL come from the germline V gene. The length of the CDR3 is 12 residues. The CDR3 loop is CASSLVGEKLFF. The DNA for the CDR3 is TGCGCCAGCAGCTTGGTCGGTGAAAAACTGTTTTTT.

The chain employs TRBV19 and TRBJ1-2; possibly TRBD1 for D (6 bases). V lost 3 bases and J 5 bases, leaving 10 bases between the germline ends. Germline CDR1 LNHDA, CDR2 SQIVND (reference sequence). The CDR3 runs to 13 residues. CDR3 sequence reads: CASSIRDTYGYTF. The CDR3 region has the DNA TGTGCCAGTAGTATCCGGGACACATATGGCTACACCTTC.

V is TRBV6-1 and J is TRBJ2-5; TRBD2 might be the D (6 bases). Looked up from germline, CDR1 is MNHNS and CDR2 is SASEGT. The CDR3 consists of 13 residues. V was cut by 8 bases and J by 5 bases, with 15 bases left in between. The CDR3 nucleotides are TGTGCCAGCGGAGGGCCGGGTGGGGAGACCCAGTACTTC. Translating gives CASGGPGGETQYF.

The chain has TRBV5-5 and TRBJ2-1, with D possibly matching TRBD2 (5 bases). CDR3 length: 15 amino acids. Germline assignment: CDR1 SGHKS and CDR2 YYEKEE (reference sequence). V lost 3 bases and J 3 bases, leaving 13 bases between the germline ends. The CDR3 sequence is CASSSPGSLYNEQFF. As DNA, the CDR3 is TGTGCCAGCAGCTCGCCGGGGTCCCTCTACAATGAGCAGTTCTTC.

There are a few counts of this clonotype. The chain has TRBV11-2 and TRBJ2-1; 7 nucleotides match TRBD1. Germline V gene data show CDR1 as SGHAT and CDR2 as FQNNGV. The CDR3 extends over 15 amino acids. The V segment lost 3 bases and the J segment 6 bases; nucleotides outside the gene matches: 8. CDR3 region: CASSFTGDLGNEQFF. In DNA, the CDR3 is TGTGCCAGCAGCTTCACAGGGGATTTGGGCAATGAGCAGTTCTTC.

This clonotype was observed at least ten times. The chain is built from TRBV24-1 and TRBJ1-1; D ambiguous. Trimming stripped 2 bases from V and 4 bases from J, with 13 bases between. The CDR3 contains 15 residues. Germline loops: CDR1 KGHDR, CDR2 SFDVKD. CDR3 loop: CATSDWAPRSTEAFF. For the CDR3, the DNA is TGTGCCACCAGTGATTGGGCACCCCGAAGCACTGAAGCTTTCTTT.

In nucleotides, the CDR3 is TGTGCCAGCAGCCTGAGGGCGCAGGGCTACGAGCAGTACTTC. This sequence encodes CASSLRAQGYEQYF. The chain couples TRBV28 to TRBJ2-7; D is perhaps TRBD1 or TRBD2 (5 bases each). The CDR3 has 14 residues. The V and J ends lost 6 bases and 3 bases respectively, with 15 bases between them. The germline CDR1 and CDR2 sequences are MDHEN and SYDVKM.

This clonotype was counted a few times. V and J are TRBV18 and TRBJ2-3; the match to TRBD2 covers 11 bases. CDR1 and CDR2 (germline): KGHSH, LQKENI. J was trimmed by 3 bases and V by 4 bases; bases with no gene match: 3. The CDR3 covers 15 residues. For the CDR3, the DNA is TGTGCCAGCTCACGGACTAGCGGGTTGACAGATACGCAGTATTTT. Protein product: CASSRTSGLTDTQYF. The full variable domain, in which reference TRBV18 and TRBJ2-3 provide the parts outside the CDR3, is NAGVMQNPRHLVRRRGQEARLRCSPMKGHSHVYWYRQLPEEGLKFMVYLQKENIIDESGMPKERFSAEFPKEGPSILRIQQVVRGDSAAYFCASSRTSGLTDTQYFGPGTRLTVL.

The rearrangement uses TRBV18 and TRBJ2-5, with D perhaps TRBD1 (5 bases). The CDR3 is 14 amino acids. Per the germline V gene, CDR1 is KGHSH and CDR2 is LQKENI. The V gene lost 3 bases and the J gene lost 5 bases, with 13 bases spanning the gap. CDR3 coding DNA: TGTGCCAGCTCACCGGGGCCAGTCGTGGAGACCCAGTACTTC. This gives the protein CASSPGPVVETQYF. Together with reference TRBV18 and TRBJ2-5, the CDR3 gives the full variable domain: NAGVMQNPRHLVRRRGQEARLRCSPMKGHSHVYWYRQLPEEGLKFMVYLQKENIIDESGMPKERFSAEFPKEGPSILRIQQVVRGDSAAYFCASSPGPVVETQYFGPGTRLLVL.

This clonotype turned up a few times. The chain joins TRBV12-3 or TRBV12-4 to TRBJ2-3; TRBD2 agrees at 14 bases. The J segment lost 4 bases and the V segment lost 6 bases, leaving 9 bases of the junction unmatched. This CDR3 comprises 17 residues. The CDR3 nucleotides read TGTGCCAGCAGCAGAAGTGGACTAGCGGGAGGTGCAGATACGCAGTATTTT. Residues: CASSRSGLAGGADTQYF.

The rearrangement uses TRBV27 and TRBJ2-3; 10 bases agree with TRBD2. Germline CDR1 reads MNHEY; CDR2 reads SMNVEV (reference sequence). The CDR3 runs 17 residues. Trimming removed 5 bases from V and 4 bases from J; junction bases left unmatched: 12. CDR3 sequence reads: CASSPLTPSGSSDTQYF. CDR3 in DNA: TGTGCCAGCAGTCCACTCACACCTAGCGGGAGCTCAGATACGCAGTATTTT.

The chain joins TRBV4-3 to TRBJ2-5, with D perhaps matching TRBD2 (5 bases). V shed 0 bases and J shed 9 bases, with 20 bases lying between them. The CDR3 is 16 residues long. Germline CDR1 reads LGHNA; CDR2 reads YSLEER. The CDR3 sequence is CASSQESGIGYSPQYF. Written as DNA, the CDR3 is TGCGCCAGCAGCCAAGAGTCGGGGATAGGATATAGCCCCCAGTACTTC.

This chain uses TRBV6-1 with TRBJ2-3, with 8 bases identical to TRBD2. CDR3 length: 16 amino acids. V lost 7 bases to trimming and J lost 4 bases; unmatched junction nucleotides: 13. Germline V gives CDR1 MNHNS, CDR2 SASEGT. The CDR3 reads CASIGGGTSFPDTQYF. The CDR3 bases are TGTGCCAGCATCGGGGGGGGGACTAGTTTTCCAGATACGCAGTATTTT.

The rearrangement links TRBV29-1 to TRBJ2-2, with TRBD2 matching over 10 bases. Germline V gene lookup returns CDR1 SQVTM and CDR2 ANQGSEA. The CDR3 covers 16 residues. V trimming: 3 bases; J trimming: 5 bases; junction bases outside the gene matches: 9. CDR3 nucleotide sequence: TGCAGCGTTGAGGGATCTAGCGGGAGACTAACCGGGGAGCTGTTTTTT. Its translation: CSVEGSSGRLTGELFF.